This entry describes one T cell receptor (beta chain). The antigen remains unidentified. The data were taken from a study of T cells expressing NK-cell markers. TCRdb reworked the 5' RACE reads into one entry per CDR3 protein, no DNA. The specimen's table records 400,000 or so distinct CDR3 sequences. Regarding the study as a whole: The leading position in the CD3+CD56-NKG2C+ fraction of a handful of donors also went to these clonotypes.

Specimen: blood T cells: a sorted CD56 or NKG2C T cell subset, CD4+ or CD8+ T cells, or bulk PBMC T cells (not recorded which). This clonotype was obtained from a woman between 50 and 59 years old in good health.

CDR3 region: CASRVTGVRNTEAFF. The J gene is TRBJ1-1, the V gene TRBV12-3 or TRBV12-4; checking the TCRdb D call of TRBD1 is not possible without DNA. CDR3 length equals 15 residues.